A single sample gave rise to the 15 T cell receptor beta chains below, sequenced in a study of T cells in Graves' hyperthyroidism and ophthalmopathy. RNA transcripts were the template for amplifying TCR beta CDR3 regions. HTBI primers were the set used in a first-round RT-PCR of the TCR CDR3. TCRdb re-called the multiplex PCR reads through MiXCR, storing one row per CDR3 protein. The table lists some 210,000 distinct CDR3 sequences, roughly 17% of them singletons. Sequenced: blood. The receptors come from a man in his fifties with Graves' hyperthyroidism.

This clonotype turned up a few times. V gene TRBV6-1 combines with J gene TRBJ2-7; D not resolved. Between the trimmed V and J ends, which lost 0 bases and 1 base, there was a span of 10 bases. Germline assignment: CDR1 MNHNS and CDR2 SASEGT. The CDR3 is 15 residues long. Here the CDR3 DNA reads TGTGCCAGCAGTGAAGCGTGGTCACGGTCCTACGAGCAGTACTTC. Translating gives CASSEAWSRSYEQYF.

The chain's CDR3 is CASSLEVNRGDYEQYF. DNA of the CDR3: TGCGCCAGCAGCTTGGAGGTAAACAGGGGGGACTACGAGCAGTACTTC. The V call is TRBV5-1, the J call TRBJ2-7; 8 bases align to TRBD1. The V gene end was trimmed by 0 bases and the J gene end by 3 bases; junction bases not matched to a gene: 8. Germline V gene sequence: CDR1 SGHRS, CDR2 YFSETQ. This CDR3 is 16 amino acids long.

J is TRBJ2-3 and V is TRBV7-9, with D perhaps matching TRBD2 (6 bases). The ends were cut back, 5 bases at V and 1 base at J, with 10 bases in the middle. The length of the CDR3 is 14 residues. Germline assignment: CDR1 SEHNR and CDR2 FQNEAQ (reference sequence). The chain's CDR3 is CASSPPSGTDTQYF. DNA of the CDR3: TGTGCCAGCAGCCCACCTAGCGGCACAGATACGCAGTATTTT.

The chain uses TRBV24-1 and TRBJ2-7, with a weak D call TRBD1 (5 bases). The V gene lost 2 bases and the J gene lost 9 bases, with 7 bases spanning the gap. The CDR3 contains 11 residues. Germline CDR1 and CDR2: KGHDR and SFDVKD. CDR3 residues: CATSDSQGQYF. The CDR3 DNA is TGTGCCACCAGTGATTCCCAGGGGCAGTACTTC.

This clonotype has more than one count but fewer than ten. The chain is built from TRBV12-3 or TRBV12-4 and TRBJ2-2; 8 bases match TRBD2. V gave up 5 bases and J gave up 7 bases; unmatched junction bases: 15. CDR3 length: 17 amino acids. DNA of the CDR3: TGTGCCAGCAGTCCCTTGGGTAGCGGGATGAGTGGCGGGGAGCTGTTTTTT. Its protein product is CASSPLGSGMSGGELFF.

The chain uses TRBV7-3 and TRBJ2-2, with D perhaps given as TRBD1 or TRBD2 (5 bases each). V gave up 5 bases and J gave up 1 base, with 17 bases separating them. The CDR3 extends over 17 amino acids. CDR1 and CDR2 (germline): SGHTA, FQGTGA. The CDR3 is CASSPPGPRLNTGELFF. CDR3 nucleotides: TGTGCCAGCAGCCCCCCGGGACCCAGACTGAACACCGGGGAGCTGTTTTTT.

This clonotype was detected many times. This chain connects TRBV7-9 to TRBJ2-1; 14 nucleotides match TRBD2. Germline-derived CDR1 and CDR2 are SEHNR and FQNEAQ (reference sequence). This CDR3 is 18 amino acids long. After removal of 7 bases from V and 1 base from J, the junction contained 9 bases not matched to a gene. CDR3 DNA: TGTGCCAGCAACGATCCGGGACTAGCGGGAGTATCCTACAATGAGCAGTTCTTC. Protein: CASNDPGLAGVSYNEQFF.

This clonotype was seen more than once but under ten times. J is TRBJ2-4 and V is TRBV7-8, with 7 bases matching TRBD1. V shed 5 bases and J 3 bases; nucleotides not matched to a gene: 10. CDR1 and CDR2 from the germline V gene are SGHVS and FQNEAQ. The CDR3 length is 16 residues. The CDR3 DNA reads TGTGCCAGCAGCAGAAGGACAGGCGAAGTCAAAAACATTCAGTACTTC. The encoded protein is CASSRRTGEVKNIQYF.

This chain uses TRBV5-1 with TRBJ2-2; 9 positions match TRBD2. CDR1 SGHRS and CDR2 YFSETQ come from the germline V gene. The CDR3 covers 15 residues. With V trimmed by 4 bases and J by 6 bases, 7 bases remained unmatched. CDR3 sequence: CASSDGTSRPGELFF. The CDR3 DNA follows: TGCGCCAGCAGCGACGGGACTAGCCGACCCGGGGAGCTGTTTTTT.

The chain has TRBV20-1 and TRBJ2-7; 7 nucleotides match TRBD1. This CDR3 region has 16 residues. Trimming cost V 0 bases and J 2 bases; bases outside gene matches: 10. Per germline, CDR1 DFQATT and CDR2 SNEGSKA (reference sequence). This CDR3 is CSARDPQGIRTYEQYF. The CDR3 coding sequence is TGCAGTGCTAGAGACCCACAGGGGATTAGGACCTACGAGCAGTACTTC.

The chain links TRBV28 to TRBJ2-7; 13 nucleotides line up with TRBD2. The germline CDR1 and CDR2 sequences are MDHEN and SYDVKM. The CDR3 contains 17 residues. The V segment lost 4 bases and the J segment 7 bases; nucleotides outside the gene matches: 13. CDR3 region: CASSSSRTSGGREEQYF. The DNA of the CDR3 is TGTGCCAGCAGTTCCTCTCGGACTAGCGGGGGTCGAGAAGAGCAGTACTTC. The complete variable domain, with remaining parts taken from reference TRBV28 and TRBJ2-7, reads DVKVTQSSRYLVKRTGEKVFLECVQDMDHENMFWYRQDPGLGLRLIYFSYDVKMKEKGDIPEGYSVSREKKERFSLILESASTNQTSMYLCASSSSRTSGGREEQYFGPGTRLTVT.

This clonotype has ten or more counts. V gene TRBV28 combines with J gene TRBJ2-7; D possibly matches TRBD1 or TRBD2 (6 bases each). Trimming removed 5 bases from V and 0 bases from J, with 14 bases in between. Germline V gene lookup returns CDR1 MDHEN and CDR2 SYDVKM. The CDR3 contains 15 residues. The CDR3 loop reads CASSLYEGGSYEQYF. The CDR3 coding sequence is TGTGCCAGCAGTCTCTATGAGGGGGGCTCCTACGAGCAGTACTTC.

In its sample, this clonotype was seen a few times. The CDR3 region has the DNA TGTGCCAGCAGGATAGCGTCGGGGGAGCTGTTTTTT. Its protein product is CASRIASGELFF. The chain is built from TRBV28 and TRBJ2-2, with a weak D call TRBD2 (5 bases). V lost 6 bases and J lost 8, with 10 bases in between. The CDR3 has 12 residues. Germline CDR1 reads MDHEN; CDR2 reads SYDVKM.

This clonotype has a count of ten or more. The chain uses TRBV28 and TRBJ2-5; 9 positions match TRBD2. The CDR3 spans 15 residues. The V segment lost 3 bases and the J segment 5 bases; nucleotides outside the gene matches: 7. Germline V gives CDR1 MDHEN, CDR2 SYDVKM. The CDR3: CASSLLAGKVETQYF. The DNA for the CDR3 is TGTGCCAGCAGTTTGCTAGCGGGAAAGGTGGAGACCCAGTACTTC.

This clonotype came up a few times. The chain couples TRBV7-9 to TRBJ2-1; 7 bases are shared with TRBD2. Trimming took 5 bases from V and 15 from J; bases not matched to a gene: 10. The germline V gene has CDR1 SEHNR and CDR2 FQNEAQ (reference sequence). CDR3 length equals 12 residues. The CDR3 sequence: CASSPASGQGFF. CDR3 sequence (DNA): TGTGCCAGCAGCCCGGCTAGCGGTCAAGGGTTCTTC.